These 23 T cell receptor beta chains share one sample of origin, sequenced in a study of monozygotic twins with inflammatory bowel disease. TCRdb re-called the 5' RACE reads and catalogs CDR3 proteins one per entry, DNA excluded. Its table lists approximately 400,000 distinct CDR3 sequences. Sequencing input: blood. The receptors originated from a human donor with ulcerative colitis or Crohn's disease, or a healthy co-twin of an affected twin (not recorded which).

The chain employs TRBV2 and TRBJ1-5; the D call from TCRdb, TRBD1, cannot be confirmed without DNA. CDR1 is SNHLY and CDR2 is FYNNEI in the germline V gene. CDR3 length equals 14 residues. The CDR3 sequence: CASSERQGAKPQHF.

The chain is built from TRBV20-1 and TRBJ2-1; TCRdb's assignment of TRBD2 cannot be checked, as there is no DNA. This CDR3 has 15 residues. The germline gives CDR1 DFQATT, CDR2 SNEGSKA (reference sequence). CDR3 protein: CSARDLQIAGGRKFF.

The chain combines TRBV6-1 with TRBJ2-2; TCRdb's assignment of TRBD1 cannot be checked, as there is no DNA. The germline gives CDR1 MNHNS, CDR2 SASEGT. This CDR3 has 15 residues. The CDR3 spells CASSTGIRRHGELFF.

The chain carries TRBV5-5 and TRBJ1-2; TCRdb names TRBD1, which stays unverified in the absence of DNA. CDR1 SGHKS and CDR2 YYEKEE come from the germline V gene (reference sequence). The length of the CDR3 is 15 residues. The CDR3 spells CASSSWRGGNYGYTF.

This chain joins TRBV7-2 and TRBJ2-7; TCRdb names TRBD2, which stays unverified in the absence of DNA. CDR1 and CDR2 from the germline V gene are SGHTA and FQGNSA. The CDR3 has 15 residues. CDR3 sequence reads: CASSSLAGGPKEQYF. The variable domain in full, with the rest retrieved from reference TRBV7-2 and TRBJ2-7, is GAGVSQSPSNKVTEKGKDVELRCDPISGHTALYWYRQSLGQGLEFLIYFQGNSAPDKSGLPSDRFSAERTGGSVSTLTIQRTQQEDSAVYLCASSSLAGGPKEQYFGPGTRLTVT.

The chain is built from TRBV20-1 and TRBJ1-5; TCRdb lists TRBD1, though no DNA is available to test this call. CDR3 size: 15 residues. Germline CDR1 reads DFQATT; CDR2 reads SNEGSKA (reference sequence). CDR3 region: CSAVDRVGSNQPQHF.

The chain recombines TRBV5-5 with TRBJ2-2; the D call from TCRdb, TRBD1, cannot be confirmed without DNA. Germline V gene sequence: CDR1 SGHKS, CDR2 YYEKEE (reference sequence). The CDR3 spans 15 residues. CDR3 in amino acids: CASSLPTGIPGELFF.

The CDR3 here is CASSQAGLAANTGELFF. The chain employs TRBV4-1 and TRBJ2-2; TCRdb picks TRBD2, but there is no DNA to check that call. The CDR3 contains 17 residues. The germline CDR1 and CDR2 sequences are MGHRA and YSYEKL.

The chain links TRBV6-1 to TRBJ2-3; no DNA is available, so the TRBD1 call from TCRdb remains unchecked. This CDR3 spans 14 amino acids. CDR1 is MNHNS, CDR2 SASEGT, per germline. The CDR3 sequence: CASSPQGRRDTQYF.

The CDR3 here is CASSLSGGVVREQYF. The chain carries TRBV5-1 and TRBJ2-7; no DNA is available, so the TRBD1 call from TCRdb remains unchecked. The CDR3 is made up of 15 amino acids. The germline V gene encodes CDR1 SGHRS and CDR2 YFSETQ.

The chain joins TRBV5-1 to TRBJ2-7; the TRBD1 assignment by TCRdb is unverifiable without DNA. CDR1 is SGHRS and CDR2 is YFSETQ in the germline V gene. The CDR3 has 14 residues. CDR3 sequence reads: CASSAGTGPYEQYF.

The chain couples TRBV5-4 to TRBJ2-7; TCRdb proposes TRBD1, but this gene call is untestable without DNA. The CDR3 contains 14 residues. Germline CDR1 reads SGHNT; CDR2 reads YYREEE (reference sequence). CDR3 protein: CASSRGDRGYEQYF.

The CDR3 is CASSFARGRNTEAFF. The V and J genes are TRBV5-1 and TRBJ1-1. CDR1 is SGHRS, CDR2 YFSETQ, per germline. The CDR3 spans 15 residues.

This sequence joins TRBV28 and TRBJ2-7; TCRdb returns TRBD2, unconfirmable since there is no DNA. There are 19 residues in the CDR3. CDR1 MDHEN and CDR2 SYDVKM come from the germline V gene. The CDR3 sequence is CASSFFGLAGVGSSYEQYF.

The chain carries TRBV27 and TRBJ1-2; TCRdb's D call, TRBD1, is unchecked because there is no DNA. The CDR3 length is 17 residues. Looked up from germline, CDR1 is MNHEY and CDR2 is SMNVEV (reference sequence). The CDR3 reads CASSLSPSGQGNYGYTF.

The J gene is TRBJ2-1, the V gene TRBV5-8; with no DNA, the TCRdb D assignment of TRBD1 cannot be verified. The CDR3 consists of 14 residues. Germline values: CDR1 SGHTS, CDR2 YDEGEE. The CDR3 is CASSRTVHYNEQFF.

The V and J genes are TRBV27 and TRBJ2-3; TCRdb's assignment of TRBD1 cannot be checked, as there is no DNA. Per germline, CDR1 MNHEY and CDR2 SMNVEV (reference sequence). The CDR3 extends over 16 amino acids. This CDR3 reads CASSPGTLMYTDTQYF.

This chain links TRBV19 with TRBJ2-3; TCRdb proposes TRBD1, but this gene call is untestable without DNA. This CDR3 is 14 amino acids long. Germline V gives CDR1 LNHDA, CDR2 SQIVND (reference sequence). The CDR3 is CASSIAGHTDTQYF.

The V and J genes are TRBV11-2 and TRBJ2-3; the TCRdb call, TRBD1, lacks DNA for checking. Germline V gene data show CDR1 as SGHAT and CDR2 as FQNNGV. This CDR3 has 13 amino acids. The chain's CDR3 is CASSFGDTYTQYF.

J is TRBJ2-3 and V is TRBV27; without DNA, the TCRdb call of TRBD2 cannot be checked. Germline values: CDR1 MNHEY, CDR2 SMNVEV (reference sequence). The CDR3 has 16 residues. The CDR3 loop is CASSLGTSGTGDTQYF.

The CDR3 protein is CASSPTQGQPQHF. V gene TRBV18 combines with J gene TRBJ1-5; TCRdb selects TRBD1, and the lack of DNA leaves this call unchecked. The CDR3 is made up of 13 amino acids. CDR1 and CDR2 (germline): KGHSH, LQKENI.

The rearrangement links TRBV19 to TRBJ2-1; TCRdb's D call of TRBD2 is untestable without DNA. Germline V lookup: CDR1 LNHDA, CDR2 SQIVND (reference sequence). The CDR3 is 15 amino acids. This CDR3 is CASSIQRGVFNEQFF.

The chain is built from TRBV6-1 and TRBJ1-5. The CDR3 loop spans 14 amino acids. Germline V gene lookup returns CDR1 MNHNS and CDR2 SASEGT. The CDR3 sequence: CATLGPSGNQPQHF.